This T cell receptor beta chain was documented in a study of blood T cells in healthy people across ages. A sample-barcoded 5' primer and a J-beta primer mix were used in a second PCR of roughly 6 to 11 cycles. TCRdb itself ran the 5' RACE reads through MiXCR, one entry per CDR3 protein. The data show fewer than 900,000 distinct CDR3 sequences, approximately 35% seen once. This receptor was identified in a man aged 18 to 30 in good health. Input material: blood.

The CDR3 DNA is TGTGCCAGCAGCTTACCTAGCGGGGGGCGGGCGGAGCAGTTCTTC. As protein: CASSLPSGGRAEQFF. V usage is TRBV7-2 and J usage is TRBJ2-1, with 11 nucleotides matching TRBD2. This CDR3 spans 15 amino acids. J gave up 10 bases and V 2 bases, and 7 bases lay outside the gene matches. CDR1 is SGHTA and CDR2 is FQGNSA in the germline V gene.